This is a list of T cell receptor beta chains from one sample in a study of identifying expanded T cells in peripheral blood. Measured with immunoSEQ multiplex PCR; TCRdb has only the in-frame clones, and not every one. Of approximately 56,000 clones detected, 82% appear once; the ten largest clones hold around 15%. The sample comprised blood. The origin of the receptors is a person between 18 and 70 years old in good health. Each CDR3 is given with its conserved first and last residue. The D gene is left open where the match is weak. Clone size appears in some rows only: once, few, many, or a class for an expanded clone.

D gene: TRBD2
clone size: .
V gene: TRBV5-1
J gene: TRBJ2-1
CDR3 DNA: TGCGCCAGCAGCTTGATTAGCGGGAGCTCCTACAATGAGCAGTTCTTC
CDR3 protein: CASSLISGSSYNEQFF

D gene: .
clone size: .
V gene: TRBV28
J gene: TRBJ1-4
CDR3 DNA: TGTGCCACCAGTACGTGGGGTTGGGAAAAACTGTTTTTT
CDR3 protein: CATSTWGWEKLFF

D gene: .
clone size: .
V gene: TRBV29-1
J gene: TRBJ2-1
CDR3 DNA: TGCAGCGTTAAGCGCGACGAGAATTTTTACAATGAGCAGTTCTTC
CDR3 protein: CSVKRDENFYNEQFF

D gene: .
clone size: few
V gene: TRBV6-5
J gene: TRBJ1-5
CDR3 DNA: TGTGCCAGCAGCGGACAGATCAATCAGCCCCAGCATTTT
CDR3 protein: CASSGQINQPQHF

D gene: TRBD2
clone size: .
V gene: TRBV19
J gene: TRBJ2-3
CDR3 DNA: TGTGCCAGTAGCACGGAGTGGGGGAGGGGAGATACGCAGTATTTT
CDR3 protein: CASSTEWGRGDTQYF

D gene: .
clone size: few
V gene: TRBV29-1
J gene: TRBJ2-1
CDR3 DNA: TGCAGCGTTGAATCTCAGACGCAGTTCTTC
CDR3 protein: CSVESQTQFF

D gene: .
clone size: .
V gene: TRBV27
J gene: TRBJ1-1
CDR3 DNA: TGTGCCAGCAGTTTGAAGGGCCGGAACACTGAAGCTTTCTTT
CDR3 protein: CASSLKGRNTEAFF

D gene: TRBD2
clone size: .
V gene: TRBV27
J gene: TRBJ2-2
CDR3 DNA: TGTGCCAGCAGTCTCCCCCCCCCAGCGGGAGAGGCGAACACCGGGGAGCTGTTTTTT
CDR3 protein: CASSLPPPAGEANTGELFF

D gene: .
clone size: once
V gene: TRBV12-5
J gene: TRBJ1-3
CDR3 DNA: TGTGCTAGTGGCCCCCGGGTCTCTGGAAACACCATATATTTT
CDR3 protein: CASGPRVSGNTIYF

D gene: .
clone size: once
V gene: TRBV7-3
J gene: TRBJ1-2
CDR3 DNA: TGTGCCAGCAGCTTAACACCAGGGTCTGGCTACACCTTC
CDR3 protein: CASSLTPGSGYTF

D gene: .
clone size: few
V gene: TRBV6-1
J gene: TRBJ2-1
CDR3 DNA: TGTGCCAGCAGTATTAGAGGGGAGTCCTACAATGAGCAGTTCTTC
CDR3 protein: CASSIRGESYNEQFF

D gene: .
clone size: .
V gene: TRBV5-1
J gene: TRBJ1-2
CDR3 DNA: TGCGCCAGCAGCTTAAGCGGAGACGCTAACTATGGCTACACCTTC
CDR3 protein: CASSLSGDANYGYTF

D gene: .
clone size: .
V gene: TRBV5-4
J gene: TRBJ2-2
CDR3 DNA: TGTGCCAGCAGCCCTGGCAACGGCTACACCGGGGAGCTGTTTTTT
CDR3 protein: CASSPGNGYTGELFF

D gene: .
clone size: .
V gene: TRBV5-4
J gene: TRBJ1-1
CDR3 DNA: TGTGCCAGCAGCCAACGACTTATGAACACTGAAGCTTTCTTT
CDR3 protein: CASSQRLMNTEAFF

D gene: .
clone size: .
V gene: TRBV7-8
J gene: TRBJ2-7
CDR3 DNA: TGTGCCAGCAGCCGTGGGGGAGGGGGCAGCGACGAGCAGTACTTC
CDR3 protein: CASSRGGGGSDEQYF

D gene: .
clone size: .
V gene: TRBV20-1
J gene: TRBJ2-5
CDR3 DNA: TGCAGTGCTAGTTTGGAGACCCAGTACTTC
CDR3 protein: CSASLETQYF

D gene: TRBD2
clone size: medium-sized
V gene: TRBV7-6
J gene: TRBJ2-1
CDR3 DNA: TGTGCCAGCAGCTTAAGGACTAGCTACAATGAGCAGTTCTTC
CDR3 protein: CASSLRTSYNEQFF

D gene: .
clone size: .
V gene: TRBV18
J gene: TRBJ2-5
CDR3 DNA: TGTGCCAGCTCACCAGGGTTGGCAGAGACCCAGTACTTC
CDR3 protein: CASSPGLAETQYF

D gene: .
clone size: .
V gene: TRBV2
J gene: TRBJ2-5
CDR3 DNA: TGTGCCAGCATAACAGGGAGACAAGAGACCCAGTACTTC
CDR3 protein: CASITGRQETQYF

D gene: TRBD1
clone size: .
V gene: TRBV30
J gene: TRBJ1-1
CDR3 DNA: TGTGCCTGGAGTCCTGGGACAGGGGGCTGGACTGAAGCTTTCTTT
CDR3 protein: CAWSPGTGGWTEAFF

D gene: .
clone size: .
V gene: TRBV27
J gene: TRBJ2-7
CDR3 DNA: TGTGCCAGCAGTTTATCAAAGGGGTTCTACGAGCAGTACTTC
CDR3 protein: CASSLSKGFYEQYF

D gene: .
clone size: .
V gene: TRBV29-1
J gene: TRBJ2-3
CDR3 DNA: TGCAGCGTTGAGCCAGGTCCAGATACGCAGTATTTT
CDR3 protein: CSVEPGPDTQYF

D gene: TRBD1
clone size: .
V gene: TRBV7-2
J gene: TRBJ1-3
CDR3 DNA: TGTGCCAGCAGCTTAGGACAGGGGGCCGGAAACACCATATATTTT
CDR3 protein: CASSLGQGAGNTIYF

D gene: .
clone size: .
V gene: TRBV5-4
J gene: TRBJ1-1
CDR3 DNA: TGTGCCAGCAGCTTGGCCCATGGGAGGACTGAAGCTTTCTTT
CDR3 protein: CASSLAHGRTEAFF

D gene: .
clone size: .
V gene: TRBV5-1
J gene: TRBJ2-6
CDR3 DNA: TGCGCCAGCAGCCCTTCTCAGACCGGCTCTGGGGCCAACGTCCTGACTTTC
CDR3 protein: CASSPSQTGSGANVLTF

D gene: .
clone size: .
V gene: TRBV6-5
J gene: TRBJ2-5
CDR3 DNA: TGTGCCAGCAGTAACCCGGGATCCCCTAGAGAGACCCAGTACTTC
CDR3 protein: CASSNPGSPRETQYF

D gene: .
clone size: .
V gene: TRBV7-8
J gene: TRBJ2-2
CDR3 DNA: TGTGCCAGCAGCTTTTACGCAGGAGCCGGGGAGCTGTTTTTT
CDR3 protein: CASSFYAGAGELFF

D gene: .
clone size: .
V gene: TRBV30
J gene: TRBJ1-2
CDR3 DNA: TGTGCCTGGGGCCCCATGGGGGGGGCGGGCTATGGCTACACCTTC
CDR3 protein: CAWGPMGGAGYGYTF

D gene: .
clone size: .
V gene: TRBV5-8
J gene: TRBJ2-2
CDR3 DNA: TGTGCCAGCAGCTTTAGGCCGGGCAACACCGGGGAGCTGTTTTTT
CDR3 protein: CASSFRPGNTGELFF

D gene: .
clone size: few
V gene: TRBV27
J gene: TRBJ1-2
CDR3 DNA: TGTGCCAGCAGCCCGACACCTACCTATGGCTACACCTTC
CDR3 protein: CASSPTPTYGYTF

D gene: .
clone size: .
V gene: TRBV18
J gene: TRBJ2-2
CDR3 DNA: TGTGCCAGCTCAGTTCGAGGGACCGGGGAGCTGTTTTTT
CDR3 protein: CASSVRGTGELFF

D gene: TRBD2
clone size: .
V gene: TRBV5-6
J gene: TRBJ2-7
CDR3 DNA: TGTGCCAGCAGCTTAAGGACTAGCGGGAGGTCCCACGAGCAGTACTTC
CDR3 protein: CASSLRTSGRSHEQYF

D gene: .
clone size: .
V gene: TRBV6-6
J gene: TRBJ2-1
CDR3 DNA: TGTGCCAGCAGTACTCGAGGCAGGAAGCCAAACAATGAGCAGTTCTTC
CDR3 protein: CASSTRGRKPNNEQFF

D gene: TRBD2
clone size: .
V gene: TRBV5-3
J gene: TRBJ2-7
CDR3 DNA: TGTGCCAGCAGCCCGGGACTAGCCTCCTACGAGCAGTACTTC
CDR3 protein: CASSPGLASYEQYF

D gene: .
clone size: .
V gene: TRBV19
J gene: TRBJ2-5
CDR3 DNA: TGTGCCAGTAGTATCGGTGGGGGGCAAGAGACCCAGTACTTC
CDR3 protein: CASSIGGGQETQYF

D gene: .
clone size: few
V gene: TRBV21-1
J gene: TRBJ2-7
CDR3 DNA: TGTGCCAGCAGCAAAGGGGACAGGGGTCGCTCCTACGAGCAGTACTTC
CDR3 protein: CASSKGDRGRSYEQYF

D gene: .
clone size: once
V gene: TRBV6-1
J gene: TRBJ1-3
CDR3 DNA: TGTGCCAGCCGTACGGTCTCTGGAAACACCATATATTTT
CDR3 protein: CASRTVSGNTIYF

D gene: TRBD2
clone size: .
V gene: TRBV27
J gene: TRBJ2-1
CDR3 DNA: TGTGCCAGCAGTTTATCCGGGAGGGCCTCCGATGAGCAGTTCTTC
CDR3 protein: CASSLSGRASDEQFF

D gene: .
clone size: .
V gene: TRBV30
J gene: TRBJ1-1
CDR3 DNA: TGTGCCTGGAGTGTGGGCGCCATATCGGACACTGAAGCTTTCTTT
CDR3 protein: CAWSVGAISDTEAFF

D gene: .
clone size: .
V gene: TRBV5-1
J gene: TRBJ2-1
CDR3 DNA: TGCGCCAGCAGCTCTGAGGTCAGTGAGCAGTTCTTC
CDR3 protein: CASSSEVSEQFF

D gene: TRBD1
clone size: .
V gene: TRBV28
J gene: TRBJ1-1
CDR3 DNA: TGTGCCAGCAGTTTATTGGGGGACAGGGATGAAGAAGCTTTCTTT
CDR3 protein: CASSLLGDRDEEAFF

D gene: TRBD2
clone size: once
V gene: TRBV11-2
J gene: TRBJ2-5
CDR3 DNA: TGTGCCAGCAGCTTTATCCCAGCGGGGGGGCGGGAGACCCAGTACTTC
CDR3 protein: CASSFIPAGGRETQYF

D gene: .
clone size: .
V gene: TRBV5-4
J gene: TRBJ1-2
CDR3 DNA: TGTGCCAGCAGCTCAAGCCCCTATGGCTACACCTTC
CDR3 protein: CASSSSPYGYTF

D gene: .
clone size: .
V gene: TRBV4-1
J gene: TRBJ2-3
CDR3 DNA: TGCGCCAGCAGCCAAGACGTCGGCCGTACGCAGTATTTT
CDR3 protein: CASSQDVGRTQYF

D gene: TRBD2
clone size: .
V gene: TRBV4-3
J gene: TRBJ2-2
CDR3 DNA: TGCGCCAGCAGCCAGGCCCTAGCGGGGGTTGTCATTGGGGAGCTGTTTTTT
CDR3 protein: CASSQALAGVVIGELFF